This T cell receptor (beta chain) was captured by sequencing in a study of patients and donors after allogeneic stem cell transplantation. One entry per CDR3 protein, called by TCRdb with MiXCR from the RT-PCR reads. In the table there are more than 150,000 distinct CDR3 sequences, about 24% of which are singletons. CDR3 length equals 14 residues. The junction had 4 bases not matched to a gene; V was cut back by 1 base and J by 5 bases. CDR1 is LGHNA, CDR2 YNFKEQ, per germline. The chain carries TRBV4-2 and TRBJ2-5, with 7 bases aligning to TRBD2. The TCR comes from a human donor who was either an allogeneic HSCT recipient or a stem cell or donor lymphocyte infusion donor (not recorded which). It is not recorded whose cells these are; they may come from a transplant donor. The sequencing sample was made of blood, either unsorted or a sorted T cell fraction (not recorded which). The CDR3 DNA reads TGTGCCAGCAGCCAAGTGGCGGGAGAGGAGACCCAGTACTTC. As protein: CASSQVAGEETQYF.